These T cell receptor beta chains were read from a single sample in a study of CXCR3-negative and CXCR3-positive naive CD8 T cells. From the 5' RACE reads, TCRdb lists one entry per CDR3 protein and no DNA. The specimen's table records around 130,000 distinct CDR3 sequences. The sample was naive CXCR3+ CD8+ T cells from blood. These receptors were obtained from a human donor in good health. Some clones in this sample may be carry-over from other donors' samples. The CDR3 runs from the conserved cysteine through the conserved F or W.

TRBJ2-7	TRBV9	CASSVTGSTYEQYF
TRBJ2-5	TRBV20-1	CGTFRADQETQYF
TRBJ2-1	TRBV6-2/TRBV6-3	CASSSGTGGASGNEQFF
TRBJ2-7	TRBV2	CASSEFRRGRYEQYF
TRBJ2-2	TRBV7-9	CASSQTSDGELFF
TRBJ1-1	TRBV20-1	CSAFAGAEAFF
TRBJ1-2	TRBV28	CASSLEGGTQGYTF
TRBJ2-7	TRBV7-9	CASSLAGDPYEQYF
TRBJ2-5	TRBV7-9	CASSFDLYQETQYF
TRBJ1-1	TRBV6-2/TRBV6-3	CASSPGGTHTEAFF
TRBJ1-1	TRBV7-8	CASSQGVDDTEAFF
TRBJ1-2	TRBV29-1	CSVVGDSANYGYTF
TRBJ2-4	TRBV4-3	CASSQDVVGAGKNIQYF
TRBJ2-7	TRBV28	CASRTDREAYEQYF
TRBJ1-2	TRBV12-3/TRBV12-4	CASSLGQLYGYTF
TRBJ1-2	TRBV20-1	CSARDAIWVDGYTF
TRBJ1-3	TRBV29-1	CSVEDRNTIYF
TRBJ1-1	TRBV5-6	CASTYFGWSTEAFF
TRBJ1-1	TRBV5-1	CASSSKSGDTEAFF
TRBJ2-7	TRBV29-1	CSVTSGASYEQYF
TRBJ2-3	TRBV2	CASSGKGGDTDTQYF
TRBJ2-2	TRBV21-1	CASSGGRGDTGELFF
TRBJ2-1	TRBV6-2/TRBV6-3	CASRSRTLQGNEQFF
TRBJ2-3	TRBV4-1	CASSPIEWDTQYF
TRBJ2-1	TRBV12-3/TRBV12-4	CASSPGLAGNEQFF
TRBJ1-1	TRBV9	CASSVGEMNTEAFF
TRBJ2-1	TRBV3-1	CASSHGGTLLGDEQFF
TRBJ1-2	TRBV20-1	CSARLIRGYTF
TRBJ1-1	TRBV30	CAWSVLGRYTEAFF
TRBJ2-2	TRBV7-9	CASSLQEYTGELFF
TRBJ2-2	TRBV11-2	CASSPYIAGTGELFF
TRBJ1-4	TRBV4-2	CASSRDMDERLFF
TRBJ1-6	TRBV13	CASTLGAGQRNSPLHF
TRBJ2-1	TRBV7-8	CASSLDRSEQFF
TRBJ2-2	TRBV29-1	CSVVSAGTGELFF
TRBJ2-5	TRBV7-3	CASSLDIGETQYF
TRBJ1-1	TRBV12-3/TRBV12-4	CASSPGGIETEAFF
TRBJ2-5	TRBV7-9	CASIHPPGQGSGETQYF
TRBJ1-1	TRBV19	CASTAGLVTEAFF
TRBJ1-1	TRBV7-6	CASSLAVSTEAFF
TRBJ2-1	TRBV12-3/TRBV12-4	CASSPRTGNNEQFF
TRBJ2-3	TRBV28	CASSFRVQRDTQYF
TRBJ1-2	TRBV20-1	CSAKGWQGAIGGGYTF
TRBJ2-7	TRBV12-3/TRBV12-4	CASRGDRHEQYF
TRBJ2-7	TRBV21-1	CASPKAVSGNYEQYF
TRBJ1-2	TRBV29-1	CSVGVGDSHVF
TRBJ2-3	TRBV28	CASSLGTASTDTQYF
TRBJ1-1	TRBV7-9	CASSYQETEAFF
TRBJ2-3	TRBV7-6	CASSLAGGLFGTDTQYF
TRBJ2-2	TRBV29-1	CSVDLSGELFF
TRBJ1-2	TRBV29-1	CSVLAGPNHGYTF
TRBJ2-1	TRBV6-2/TRBV6-3	CASSPGNEQFF
TRBJ1-1	TRBV12-3/TRBV12-4	CASSLAGDKNTEAFF
TRBJ2-6	TRBV6-7	CASSYSGSGANVLTF